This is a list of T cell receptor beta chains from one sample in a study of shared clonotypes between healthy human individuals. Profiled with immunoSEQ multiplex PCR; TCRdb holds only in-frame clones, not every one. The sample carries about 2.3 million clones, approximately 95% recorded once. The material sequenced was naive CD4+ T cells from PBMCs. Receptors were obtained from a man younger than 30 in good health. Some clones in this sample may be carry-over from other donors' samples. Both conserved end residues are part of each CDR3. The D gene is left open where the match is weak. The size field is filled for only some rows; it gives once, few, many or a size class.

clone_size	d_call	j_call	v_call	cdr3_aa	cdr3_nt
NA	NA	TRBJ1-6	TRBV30	CAWSASFGESPLHF	TGTGCCTGGAGTGCCTCGTTTGGGGAATCACCCCTCCACTTT
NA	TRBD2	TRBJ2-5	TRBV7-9	CASSFSGSLETQYF	TGTGCCAGCAGCTTTAGCGGGAGTCTCGAGACCCAGTACTTC
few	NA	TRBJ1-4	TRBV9	CASSGNVDSSEVPNEKLFF	TGTGCCAGCAGCGGAAACGTTGACTCCTCGGAGGTGCCTAATGAAAAACTGTTTTTT
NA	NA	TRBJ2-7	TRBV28	CASSPFRDTSYEQYF	TGTGCCAGCAGTCCCTTCCGGGACACCTCCTACGAGCAGTACTTC
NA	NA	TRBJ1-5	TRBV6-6	CASSSTPLQPQHF	TGTGCCAGCAGTTCTACCCCACTCCAGCCCCAGCATTTT
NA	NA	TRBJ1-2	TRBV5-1	CASSLAQAHGYTF	TGCGCCAGCAGCTTGGCGCAGGCGCATGGCTACACCTTC
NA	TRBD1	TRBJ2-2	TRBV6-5	CASSKTGGDGELFF	TGTGCCAGCAGTAAGACAGGGGGGGACGGGGAGCTGTTTTTT
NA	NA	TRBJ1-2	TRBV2	CASGPGYGYTF	TGTGCCAGCGGACCGGGCTATGGCTACACCTTC
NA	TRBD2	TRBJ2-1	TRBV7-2	CASSLSASAGGRNEQFF	TGTGCCAGCAGCTTGAGTGCGTCGGCGGGAGGACGGAATGAGCAGTTCTTC
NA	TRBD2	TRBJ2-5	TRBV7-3	CASSLRPRVAGETQYF	TGTGCCAGCAGCTTACGTCCTCGAGTAGCGGGAGAGACCCAGTACTTC
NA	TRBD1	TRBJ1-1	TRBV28	CASNPRQGARTEAFF	TGTGCCAGCAACCCGCGTCAGGGGGCGCGGACTGAAGCTTTCTTT
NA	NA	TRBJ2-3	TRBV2	CASSQYLPTDTQYF	TGTGCCAGCAGTCAGTACCTTCCAACAGATACGCAGTATTTT
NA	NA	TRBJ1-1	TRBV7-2	CASSYRQARAPFF	TGTGCCAGCAGCTACAGACAGGCCCGGGCCCCTTTCTTT
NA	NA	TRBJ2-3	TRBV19	CASSTSKGTQYF	TGTGCCAGTAGTACGTCAAAGGGTACGCAGTATTTT
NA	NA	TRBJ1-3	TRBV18	CASSPQGLADTIYF	TGTGCCAGCTCACCACAGGGCCTTGCGGACACCATATATTTT
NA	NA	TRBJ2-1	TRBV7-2	CASSLRSPNNEQFF	TGTGCCAGCAGCTTAAGATCCCCGAACAATGAGCAGTTCTTC